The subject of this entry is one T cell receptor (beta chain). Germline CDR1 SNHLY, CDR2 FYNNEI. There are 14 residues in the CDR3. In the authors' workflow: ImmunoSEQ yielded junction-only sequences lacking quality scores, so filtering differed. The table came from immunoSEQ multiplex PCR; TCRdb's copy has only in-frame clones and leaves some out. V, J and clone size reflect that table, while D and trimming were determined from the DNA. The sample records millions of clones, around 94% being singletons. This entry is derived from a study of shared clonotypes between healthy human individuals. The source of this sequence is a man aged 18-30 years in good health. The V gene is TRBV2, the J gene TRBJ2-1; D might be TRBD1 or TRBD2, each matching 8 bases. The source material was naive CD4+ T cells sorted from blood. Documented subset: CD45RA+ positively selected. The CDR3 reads CVKRGTGNYNEQFF. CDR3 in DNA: TGTGTTAAGCGGGGGACAGGAAACTACAATGAGCAGTTCTTC.